The present T cell receptor beta chain was sequenced within a study of shared clonotypes between healthy human individuals. Method: immunoSEQ multiplex PCR; TCRdb's copy keeps in-frame clones and lacks some. Here the sample spans 2,500,000 or so clones, about nine tenths being singletons. Notes on this clone: Its matching antigen is unknown.

Study results and limitations: The four-donor shared clonotypes exceeded non-shared clonotypes in generation probability, with non-shared ones scoring lower.

Germline loops: CDR1 SGHTA, CDR2 FQGNSA. V was pared by 5 bases and J by 1 base, with 13 bases of the junction left unmatched. The CDR3 totals 17 residues. The sample was naive CD4+ T cells from PBMCs. Subset in this sample: CD45RA+ positively selected. The V and J genes are TRBV7-2 and TRBJ2-5; 7 positions agree with TRBD2. The sequence came from a man younger than 30 in good health. Some clones in this sample may be carry-over from other donors' samples. Here the CDR3 DNA reads TGTGCCAGCAGCCGGGTCCTGGGGGGGAGGGTCCAAGAGACCCAGTACTTC. It yields the protein CASSRVLGGRVQETQYF.